A selection of T cell receptor beta chains follows, all from one sample in a study of beta chain features in type 1 diabetes. Sequencing used immunoSEQ multiplex PCR; TCRdb keeps in-frame clones, though not all of them. The sample has a few hundred thousand clones; 11% are singletons. Input material: naive CD4+ T cells from blood. The receptor set was obtained from a woman aged 25 to 39 in good health. Both conserved end residues are part of each CDR3. Fields, in order: V gene, J gene, CDR3 protein.

V: TRBV4-2
J: TRBJ2-5
CDR3: CASSHVTGGFAETQYF

V: TRBV5-4
J: TRBJ2-6
CDR3: CASSLKSGSDGANVLTF

V: TRBV15
J: TRBJ2-5
CDR3: CATSRASGGVQYF

V: TRBV19
J: TRBJ2-7
CDR3: CASSGLAGGPYEQYF

V: TRBV6-5
J: TRBJ2-1
CDR3: CATQGSLAGAGEQFF

V: TRBV28
J: TRBJ2-6
CDR3: CASSSTGPGANVLTF

V: TRBV28
J: TRBJ1-5
CDR3: CASSSGQGGQPQHF

V: TRBV5-1
J: TRBJ2-2
CDR3: CASSLTGTGRGTGELFF

V: TRBV30
J: TRBJ2-7
CDR3: CAWSDLRRGEQYF

V: TRBV7-2
J: TRBJ1-2
CDR3: CASSPGDRNYGYTF